This paragraph covers one TCR beta chain sequence. This record comes from a study of cytomegalovirus exposure and HLA in healthy donors. The CDR3 has 13 amino acids. Germline V gene data show CDR1 as SEHNR and CDR2 as FQNEAQ (reference sequence). V lost 2 bases, J lost 8 bases, and 5 bases stayed unmatched. The PCR made use of 60 Vbeta and 13 Jbeta primers. This table comes from immunoSEQ multiplex PCR, and its TCRdb copy is limited to in-frame clones, with some not included. Among approximately 160,000 clones, around 85% were seen once, and the ten largest hold roughly 2%. The sequence came from a human donor in good health. Sequencing used PBMCs. This rearrangement joins TRBV7-9 to TRBJ1-1; 7 bases match TRBD1. In DNA form, the CDR3 reads TGTGCCAGCAGCTTACGCGACAGGGTCGAAGCTTTCTTT. It translates to CASSLRDRVEAFF.